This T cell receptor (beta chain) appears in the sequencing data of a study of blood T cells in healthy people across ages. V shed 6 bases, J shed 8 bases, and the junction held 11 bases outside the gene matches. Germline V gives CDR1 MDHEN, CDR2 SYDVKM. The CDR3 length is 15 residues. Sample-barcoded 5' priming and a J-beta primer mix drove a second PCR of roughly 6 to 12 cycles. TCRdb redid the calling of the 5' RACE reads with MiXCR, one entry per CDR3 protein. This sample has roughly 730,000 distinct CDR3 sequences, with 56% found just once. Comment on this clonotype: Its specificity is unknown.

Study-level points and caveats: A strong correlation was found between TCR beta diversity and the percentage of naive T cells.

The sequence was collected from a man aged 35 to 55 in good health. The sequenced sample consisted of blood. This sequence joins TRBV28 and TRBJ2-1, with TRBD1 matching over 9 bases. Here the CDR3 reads CASRRGGQGSDEQFF. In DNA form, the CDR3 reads TGTGCCAGCAGGCGAGGAGGACAGGGGTCGGATGAGCAGTTCTTC. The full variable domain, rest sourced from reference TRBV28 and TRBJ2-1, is DVKVTQSSRYLVKRTGEKVFLECVQDMDHENMFWYRQDPGLGLRLIYFSYDVKMKEKGDIPEGYSVSREKKERFSLILESASTNQTSMYLCASRRGGQGSDEQFFGPGTRLTVL.